Below are 23 T cell receptor beta chains sequenced from a single sample in a study of response to subunit inactivated influenza vaccine. TCRdb re-called the RT-PCR reads with MiXCR, one entry per CDR3 protein. The sample contains approximately 500,000 distinct CDR3 sequences, roughly 25% of which appear only once. The sample was also linked to a second study, of T cells expressing NK-cell markers. That study reports: TCR beta cDNA was made by 5'RACE template switching with UMIs.

The specimen comprised CD4+ T cells sorted from PBMCs, sampled approximately 13 days after vaccination. Receptors were obtained from a man aged 45 to 65 who received an inactivated influenza vaccine.

This clonotype has more than one count but fewer than ten. The chain combines TRBV7-9 with TRBJ2-2; a weak D match, TRBD1 (6 bases). V dropped 6 bases and J dropped 3 bases, with 14 bases sitting between them. The germline V gene has CDR1 SEHNR and CDR2 FQNEAQ (reference sequence). The CDR3 spans 15 residues. Written as DNA, the CDR3 is TGTGCCAGCAGTAGGGCTGAGGGGGACACCGGGGAGCTGTTTTTT. Translating gives CASSRAEGDTGELFF.

This clonotype was counted a few times. The chain links TRBV5-1 to TRBJ2-3; tentative D call: TRBD2 (5 bases). Germline V gene sequence: CDR1 SGHRS, CDR2 YFSETQ. V was cut by 4 bases and J by 0 bases, with 15 bases left in between. CDR3 length: 16 residues. In nucleotides, the CDR3 is TGCGCCAGCAGCCCTCTTAGCGACCCTAGCACAGATACGCAGTATTTT. The encoded protein is CASSPLSDPSTDTQYF.

This clonotype was counted a few times. V and J are TRBV11-1 and TRBJ2-1; 11 positions agree with TRBD2. Looked up from germline, CDR1 is SGHAT and CDR2 is FQDESV (reference sequence). There are 16 residues in the CDR3. V lost 3 bases to trimming and J lost 4 bases; unmatched junction nucleotides: 5. The CDR3 loop reads CASSFLSGGEYNEQFF. CDR3 coding DNA: TGTGCCAGCAGCTTCCTTAGCGGGGGGGAGTACAATGAGCAGTTCTTC.

This clonotype turned up a few times. The chain recombines TRBV19 with TRBJ1-1, with D unclear. Germline V gives CDR1 LNHDA, CDR2 SQIVND (reference sequence). This CDR3 region has 14 residues. With 8 bases removed from V and 1 base from J, the gap between germline ends came to 14 bases. CDR3 protein: CASASIGKNTEAFF. The CDR3 coding sequence is TGTGCCAGTGCTAGTATAGGAAAGAACACTGAAGCTTTCTTT.

The rearrangement links TRBV20-1 to TRBJ2-2; perhaps TRBD2 as D (6 bases). With 1 base removed from V and 0 bases from J, the gap between germline ends came to 9 bases. From germline, CDR1 is DFQATT and CDR2 SNEGSKA (reference sequence). The CDR3 has 15 residues. In nucleotides, the CDR3 is TGCAGTGCTAGAGTAGCGGAATCGAACACCGGGGAGCTGTTTTTT. It specifies CSARVAESNTGELFF.

Many counts were recorded for this clonotype. The chain employs TRBV6-5 and TRBJ1-1; possibly TRBD1 for D (5 bases). Germline lookup yields CDR1 MNHEY and CDR2 SVGAGI. The CDR3 contains 14 residues. Trimming left V 0 bases short and J 4 bases short, with 9 bases between. The CDR3: CASSYSGGGTEAFF. The CDR3 nucleotides are TGTGCCAGCAGTTACTCGGGGGGGGGCACTGAAGCTTTCTTT.

The genes are TRBV10-2 and TRBJ2-1, with TRBD2 matching 8 bases. Trimming took 2 bases from V and 12 from J; bases not matched to a gene: 12. Germline lookup yields CDR1 WSHSY and CDR2 SAAADI. The CDR3 runs to 15 residues. The CDR3 nucleotides read TGCGCCAGCAGTGAGCCAGCGGGAGTATGGGGTGGGCAGTTCTTC. It codes for CASSEPAGVWGGQFF.

The V and J genes are TRBV7-9 and TRBJ2-7; TRBD2 aligns across 14 bases. The V gene end was trimmed by 5 bases and the J gene end by 4 bases; junction bases not matched to a gene: 7. Germline CDR1 and CDR2: SEHNR and FQNEAQ (reference sequence). The CDR3 loop spans 16 amino acids. The CDR3 DNA follows: TGTGCCAGCAGCAAACCGGGACTAGCGGGAGCATACGAGCAGTACTTC. Translated, it gives CASSKPGLAGAYEQYF.

The chain combines TRBV6-2 or TRBV6-3 with TRBJ2-7; 7 nucleotides match TRBD1. This CDR3 is built from 14 residues. Germline V gene lookup returns CDR1 MNHEY and CDR2 SVGEGT. J was trimmed by 0 bases and V by 6 bases; bases with no gene match: 5. The CDR3 region is CASRSGQHSYEQYF. CDR3 in DNA: TGTGCCAGCAGGTCGGGACAGCACTCCTACGAGCAGTACTTC.

This clonotype was recorded many times. The V gene is TRBV5-1, the J gene TRBJ1-1; the match to TRBD1 covers 9 bases. Germline-derived CDR1 and CDR2 are SGHRS and YFSETQ. This CDR3 is 16 amino acids long. With V trimmed by 0 bases and J by 4 bases, 7 bases remained unmatched. CDR3 amino acids: CASSLAPQGAGTEAFF. The DNA of the CDR3 is TGCGCCAGCAGCTTGGCCCCACAGGGGGCGGGCACTGAAGCTTTCTTT.

In this sample, this clonotype turned up a few times. The chain links TRBV12-3 or TRBV12-4 to TRBJ2-7, with a tentative D call TRBD1 (5 bases). Trimming removed 6 bases from V and 2 bases from J, with 11 bases in between. CDR3 length: 13 amino acids. The CDR3: CASRTTATYEQYF. The CDR3 DNA sequence: TGTGCCAGCAGGACGACAGCAACCTACGAGCAGTACTTC.

J is TRBJ2-1 and V is TRBV11-1; D call uncertain. The ends were cut back, 1 base at V and 4 bases at J, with 14 bases in the middle. The CDR3 has 16 amino acids. The germline V gene has CDR1 SGHAT and CDR2 FQDESV (reference sequence). This CDR3 reads CASSLVAGSPYNEQFF. CDR3 coding DNA: TGTGCCAGCAGCTTAGTTGCCGGAAGTCCATACAATGAGCAGTTCTTC.

In its sample, this clonotype was seen a few times. CDR3 in DNA: TGCAGCGTGCAACGGAGGGCCGGGGAGCTGTTTTTT. Protein: CSVQRRAGELFF. The chain joins TRBV29-1 to TRBJ2-2, with a tentative D call TRBD2 (6 bases). V dropped 6 bases and J dropped 6 bases, with 11 bases sitting between them. This CDR3 has 12 residues. CDR1 and CDR2 (germline): SQVTM, ANQGSEA.

This rearrangement joins TRBV6-5 to TRBJ1-5, with D tentatively TRBD1 (5 bases). Trimming stripped 0 bases from V and 2 bases from J, with 8 bases between. This CDR3 is 15 amino acids long. Per the germline V gene, CDR1 is MNHEY and CDR2 is SVGAGI. CDR3 protein: CASSYSSRGNQPQHF. The CDR3 nucleotides are TGTGCCAGCAGTTACTCGAGCAGGGGCAATCAGCCCCAGCATTTT.

The table lists this clonotype with a few counts. The rearrangement uses TRBV29-1 and TRBJ2-3, with D perhaps matching TRBD1 (6 bases). This CDR3 spans 15 amino acids. CDR1 and CDR2 from the germline V gene are SQVTM and ANQGSEA. The V and J ends lost 5 bases and 1 base respectively, with 16 bases between them. CDR3 loop: CSVRGRAGGTDTQYF. CDR3 sequence (DNA): TGCAGCGTTCGCGGGCGGGCAGGGGGCACAGATACGCAGTATTTT.

V usage is TRBV20-1 and J usage is TRBJ2-1; 11 nucleotides match TRBD2. The germline gives CDR1 DFQATT, CDR2 SNEGSKA (reference sequence). Trimming took 1 base from V and 3 from J; bases not matched to a gene: 5. The CDR3 loop spans 16 amino acids. Written as DNA, the CDR3 is TGCAGTGCTAGAGTGACCGGGACTAGCGGCTACAATGAGCAGTTCTTC. Translating it yields CSARVTGTSGYNEQFF.

The CDR3 region has the DNA TGTGCCAGCAGCCCGACCGGAGCGAATTCCTACGAGCAGTACTTC. Translated, it gives CASSPTGANSYEQYF. The chain combines TRBV14 with TRBJ2-7, with unresolved D. The CDR3 has 15 residues. Trimming pared 4 bases from V and 1 base from J, leaving 14 bases between. Per germline, CDR1 SGHDN and CDR2 FVKESK.

Remarks on this clonotype: The junction differs from germline at one of its ends, possibly a read error. The chain joins TRBV12-3 or TRBV12-4 to TRBJ2-3; 9 nucleotides agree with TRBD2. This CDR3 spans 14 amino acids. CDR3 residues: CASSISGSRDTQYF. In DNA form, the CDR3 reads TGTGCCAGCAGCATTAGCGGGAGCAGAGATACGCAGTATTTT.

The sample holds many counts of this clonotype. V usage is TRBV18 and J usage is TRBJ2-7, with unresolved D. The CDR3 is 12 residues long. Per germline, CDR1 KGHSH and CDR2 LQKENI. Trimming removed 4 bases at V and 4 bases at J, with 8 bases between. In DNA, the CDR3 is TGTGCCAGCTCACTAGTTAATTACGAGCAGTACTTC. Its translation: CASSLVNYEQYF.

In this sample, this clonotype turned up many times. This chain links TRBV5-6 with TRBJ2-5, with D unclear. Germline V gene data show CDR1 as SGHDT and CDR2 as YYEEEE. Trimming cost V 4 bases and J 5 bases, with 12 bases left between them. This CDR3 has 13 residues. The CDR3 protein is CASSIGMGETQYF. In nucleotides, the CDR3 is TGTGCCAGCAGCATCGGAATGGGCGAGACCCAGTACTTC.

This chain joins TRBV7-9 and TRBJ1-5, with D possibly matching TRBD1 (5 bases). Germline CDR1 SEHNR, CDR2 FQNEAQ (reference sequence). This CDR3 region has 14 residues. V was pared by 5 bases and J by 4 bases, with 12 bases between. CDR3 amino acids: CASSLAGVNQPQHF. Written as DNA, the CDR3 is TGTGCCAGCAGCCTCGCGGGGGTAAATCAGCCCCAGCATTTT.

This chain joins TRBV5-5 and TRBJ2-3, with 9 bases lining up with TRBD2. The V segment lost 4 bases and the J segment 10 bases; nucleotides outside the gene matches: 7. The CDR3 is 13 amino acids. CDR1 SGHKS and CDR2 YYEKEE come from the germline V gene (reference sequence). CDR3: CASSPGAGGAQYF. In DNA form, the CDR3 reads TGTGCCAGCAGCCCAGGAGCGGGGGGCGCGCAGTATTTT. The variable domain in full, with the rest retrieved from reference TRBV5-5 and TRBJ2-3, is DAGVTQSPTHLIKTRGQQVTLRCSPISGHKSVSWYQQVLGQGPQFIFQYYEKEERGRGNFPDRFSARQFPNYSSELNVNALLLGDSALYLCASSPGAGGAQYFGPGTRLTVL.

V and J are TRBV7-2 and TRBJ2-3; 8 bases agree with TRBD1. Germline lookup yields CDR1 SGHTA and CDR2 FQGNSA. Trimming took 3 bases from V and 4 from J; bases not matched to a gene: 0. The CDR3 extends over 13 amino acids. CDR3 amino acids: CASSLTGADTQYF. The DNA for the CDR3 is TGTGCCAGCAGCTTGACAGGGGCAGATACGCAGTATTTT.